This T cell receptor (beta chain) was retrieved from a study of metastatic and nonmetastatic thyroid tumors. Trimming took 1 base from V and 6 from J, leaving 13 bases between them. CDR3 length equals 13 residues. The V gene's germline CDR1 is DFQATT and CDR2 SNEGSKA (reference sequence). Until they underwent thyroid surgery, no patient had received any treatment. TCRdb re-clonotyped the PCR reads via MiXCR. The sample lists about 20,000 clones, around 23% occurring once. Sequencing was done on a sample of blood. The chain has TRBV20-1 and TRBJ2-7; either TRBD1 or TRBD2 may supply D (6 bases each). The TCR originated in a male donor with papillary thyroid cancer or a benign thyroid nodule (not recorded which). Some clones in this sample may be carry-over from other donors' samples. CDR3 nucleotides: TGCAGTGCTAGAGTAGGGGGGAGTGGCGAGCAGTACTTC. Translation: CSARVGGSGEQYF.